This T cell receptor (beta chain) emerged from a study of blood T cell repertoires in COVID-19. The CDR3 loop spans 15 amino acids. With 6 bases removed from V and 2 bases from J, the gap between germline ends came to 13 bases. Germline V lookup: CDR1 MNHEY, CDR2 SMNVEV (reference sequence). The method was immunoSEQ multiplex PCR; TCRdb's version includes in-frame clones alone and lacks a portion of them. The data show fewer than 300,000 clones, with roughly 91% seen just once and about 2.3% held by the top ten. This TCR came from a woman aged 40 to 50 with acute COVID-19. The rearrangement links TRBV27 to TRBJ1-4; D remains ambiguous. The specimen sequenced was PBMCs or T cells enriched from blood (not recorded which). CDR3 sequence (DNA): TGTGCCAGCAGGACCAACCAGCGCACTAATGAAAAACTGTTTTTT. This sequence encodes CASRTNQRTNEKLFF.